This T cell receptor beta chain emerged from a study of response to subunit inactivated influenza vaccine. Broader study findings: Few additional T cells are recruited per seasonal influenza vaccination, authors suggested.

This clonotype was counted a few times. The antigen is unknown. The CDR3 spans 17 residues. V was clipped by 6 bases and J by 7 bases, with 25 bases between them. From germline, CDR1 is MNHEY and CDR2 SMNVEV (reference sequence). MiXCR, applied by TCRdb to the RT-PCR reads, yields one record per CDR3 protein. The repertoire holds 650,000 to 800,000 distinct CDR3 sequences, with around 14% as singletons. Sequences were derived from PBMCs from blood, sampled 14 days before vaccination. This chain links TRBV27 with TRBJ1-5, with unresolved D. The clonotype was recovered from a man aged 45 to 65 who received an inactivated influenza vaccine. The CDR3 region has the DNA TGTGCCAGCAGCCAAAACCGCATCTTGCGGGTAGACCAGCCCCAGCATTTT. It codes for CASSQNRILRVDQPQHF.